This TCR beta chain is from a study of cytomegalovirus exposure and HLA in healthy donors. The study's findings and limits: Three CMV-associated chains were confirmed in vitro to be specific for CMV antigens. In an earlier analysis, productive rearrangement rates for most beta V segments clustered near 87% or 30%.

A multiplex PCR was run with 60 Vbeta primers and 13 Jbeta primers. Assay used: immunoSEQ multiplex PCR; TCRdb lists only in-frame clones, some missing. The data hold about 180,000 clones, with around 80% observed a single time. This clone turned up a few times. As yet, its antigen is unknown. The sample has other DNA sequences that encode this CDR3 too. This cohort consisted of healthy bone marrow donors. V dropped 2 bases and J dropped 5; count of bases not matched to a gene: 8. Germline CDR1 and CDR2: SEHNR and FQNEAQ (reference sequence). The length of the CDR3 is 15 residues. Sequencing input: PBMCs. The rearrangement links TRBV7-9 to TRBJ1-2; 7 bases match TRBD1. The TCR originated in a man aged 35 to 55 in good health and CMV-seronegative. This CDR3 reads CASSLKGAILYGYTF. The DNA for the CDR3 is TGTGCCAGCAGCTTAAAGGGGGCTATCCTATATGGCTACACCTTC.